This passage covers 21 T cell receptor beta chains from one sample sequenced in a study of blood T cell repertoires in COVID-19. Assay: immunoSEQ multiplex PCR; the TCRdb copy retains only in-frame clones and omits some. The sample has 150,000 to 200,000 clones, about 77% seen once. The material sequenced was peripheral blood. These receptors were taken from a woman of 80 years or more with active or convalescent COVID-19.

This chain uses TRBV5-1 with TRBJ1-6; D remains unclear. The CDR3 length is 16 residues. Per the germline V gene, CDR1 is SGHRS and CDR2 is YFSETQ. V was pared by 0 bases and J by 0 bases, with 7 bases between. The CDR3 DNA reads as TGCGCCAGCAGCTTGGCCGGGAGCTCCTATAATTCACCCCTCCACTTT. It specifies CASSLAGSSYNSPLHF. Combining the CDR3 with reference TRBV5-1 and TRBJ1-6 gives the whole variable domain KAGVTQTPRYLIKTRGQQVTLSCSPISGHRSVSWYQQTPGQGLQFLFEYFSETQRNKGNFPGRFSGRQFSNSRSEMNVSTLELGDSALYLCASSLAGSSYNSPLHFGNGTRLTVT.

The chain combines TRBV7-2 with TRBJ1-4; D not resolved. Looked up from germline, CDR1 is SGHTA and CDR2 is FQGNSA. The V end lost 5 bases, the J end lost 4 bases, and 11 bases lay between the germline ends. This CDR3 has 14 residues. In nucleotides, the CDR3 is TGTGCCAGCAGCCCGGGAAGTATTAATGAAAAACTGTTTTTT. Its protein is CASSPGSINEKLFF.

This clone has just one count. The genes are TRBV11-2 and TRBJ2-2; D uncertain. The V gene's germline CDR1 is SGHAT and CDR2 FQNNGV. With 0 bases removed from V and 15 bases from J, the gap between germline ends came to 14 bases. The CDR3 runs to 13 residues. The CDR3 loop reads CASSLDSPRVLFF. The CDR3 nucleotides read TGTGCCAGCAGCTTAGATTCCCCCCGAGTTTTGTTTTTT.

The J gene is TRBJ1-6, the V gene TRBV9; the D gene is possibly TRBD1 (6 bases). V was cut by 4 bases and J by 9 bases, with 17 bases left in between. The germline CDR1 and CDR2 sequences are SGDLS and YYNGEE. The CDR3 sequence is 15 residues long. This CDR3 reads CASSPNPGAGSPLHF. In DNA form, the CDR3 reads TGTGCCAGCAGCCCTAACCCAGGGGCGGGTTCACCCCTCCACTTT.

Only one count was recorded for this clone. This chain joins TRBV4-1 and TRBJ1-1; D gene uncertain. This CDR3 spans 14 amino acids. V dropped 3 bases and J dropped 5 bases, with 13 bases sitting between them. Germline V gives CDR1 MGHRA, CDR2 YSYEKL. In nucleotides, the CDR3 is TGCGCCAGCAGCCATTCGGGATTTGAGACTGAAGCTTTCTTT. Its translation is CASSHSGFETEAFF.

The V and J genes are TRBV6-6 and TRBJ2-1; a weak D match, TRBD2 (5 bases). Germline V gene data show CDR1 as MNHNY and CDR2 as SVGAGI (reference sequence). The V end lost 0 bases, the J end lost 4 bases, and 10 bases lay between the germline ends. The CDR3 has 15 amino acids. In DNA form, the CDR3 reads TGTGCCAGCAGTTACTCTAGCGCTACATACAATGAGCAGTTCTTC. Its translation: CASSYSSATYNEQFF.

CDR3 loop: CASSTGFTGSTDTQYF. The CDR3 nucleotides read TGTGCCAGTAGCACCGGTTTTACGGGGAGCACAGATACGCAGTATTTT. The genes are TRBV19 and TRBJ2-3; D may be TRBD2 (5 bases). The CDR3 extends over 16 amino acids. Germline V gives CDR1 LNHDA, CDR2 SQIVND (reference sequence). With 6 bases removed from V and 0 bases from J, the gap between germline ends came to 16 bases.

This clone was observed once. The chain is built from TRBV5-4 and TRBJ1-1, with D unresolved. CDR1 SGHNT and CDR2 YYREEE come from the germline V gene (reference sequence). V shed 0 bases and J shed 0 bases, with 12 bases lying between them. CDR3 length equals 16 residues. In nucleotides, the CDR3 is TGTGCCAGCAGCTTGGGCGGTGGTGCCCTGAACACTGAAGCTTTCTTT. Its protein is CASSLGGGALNTEAFF.

This chain uses TRBV19 with TRBJ1-5; D call uncertain. Per germline, CDR1 LNHDA and CDR2 SQIVND (reference sequence). The CDR3 loop spans 15 amino acids. The V and J ends lost 8 bases and 6 bases respectively, with 20 bases between them. The CDR3 sequence: CASSFQTSRGQPQHF. The CDR3, as DNA: TGTGCCAGTTCGTTCCAAACGTCCCGGGGTCAGCCCCAGCATTTT.

The chain couples TRBV19 to TRBJ1-2, with D perhaps matching TRBD1 (5 bases). CDR1 and CDR2 (germline): LNHDA, SQIVND (reference sequence). This CDR3 spans 16 amino acids. The V end was cut by 3 bases, the J end by 4 bases, with 18 bases between. DNA for the CDR3: TGTGCCAGTAGTATGGCTTATACAGGTTCCTTCTATGGCTACACCTTC. Protein: CASSMAYTGSFYGYTF.

The chain joins TRBV4-1 to TRBJ1-5; 10 bases align to TRBD1. Per germline, CDR1 MGHRA and CDR2 YSYEKL. V was pared by 8 bases and J by 4 bases, with 8 bases of the junction left unmatched. This CDR3 has 15 amino acids. The CDR3 coding sequence is TGCGCCAGCGCGCCGGGACAGGGGACTAATCAGCCCCAGCATTTT. Residues: CASAPGQGTNQPQHF.

This clone was counted only a few times. The V call is TRBV4-3, the J call TRBJ1-6, with 7 bases matching TRBD1. Germline trimming cut 4 bases from V and 0 bases from J; bases unmatched to any gene: 6. The CDR3 totals 17 residues. CDR1 and CDR2 (germline): LGHNA, YSLEER. The CDR3 coding sequence is TGCGCCAGCAGCCGCGGACAGGCCAGCTCCTATAATTCACCCCTCCACTTT. This codes for CASSRGQASSYNSPLHF.

The V gene is TRBV4-3, the J gene TRBJ2-1; D remains unclear. Germline values: CDR1 LGHNA, CDR2 YSLEER. Trimming left V 0 bases short and J 0 bases short, with 9 bases between. This CDR3 has 16 residues. The CDR3 loop is CASSQDEVASYNEQFF. CDR3 bases: TGCGCCAGCAGCCAAGATGAAGTAGCCTCCTACAATGAGCAGTTCTTC.

The chain carries TRBV15 and TRBJ1-2; D is unresolved. V was trimmed by 7 bases and J by 3 bases, leaving 15 bases between them. Germline assignment: CDR1 LNHNV and CDR2 YYDKDF (reference sequence). The CDR3 is 14 amino acids. The DNA for the CDR3 is TGTGCCACCACCCCGGAGGAACAACACTATGGCTACACCTTC. This translates into CATTPEEQHYGYTF. The complete variable domain, with remaining parts taken from reference TRBV15 and TRBJ1-2, reads DAMVIQNPRYQVTQFGKPVTLSCSQTLNHNVMYWYQQKSSQAPKLLFHYYDKDFNNEADTPDNFQSRRPNTSFCFLDIRSPGLGDTAMYLCATTPEEQHYGYTFGSGTRLTVV.

Only a few counts were recorded for this clone. The chain is built from TRBV5-8 and TRBJ2-7; 7 nucleotides line up with TRBD1. The junction had 9 bases not matched to a gene; V was cut back by 4 bases and J by 2 bases. In germline, CDR1 is SGHTS, CDR2 YDEGEE. This CDR3 spans 15 amino acids. CDR3: CASSVGTVEAYEQYF. As DNA, the CDR3 is TGTGCCAGCAGCGTAGGGACAGTGGAGGCCTACGAGCAGTACTTC.

The rearrangement uses TRBV19 and TRBJ2-7, with 9 bases lining up with TRBD1. This CDR3 comprises 15 residues. The germline V gene encodes CDR1 LNHDA and CDR2 SQIVND (reference sequence). J gave up 6 bases and V 4 bases, and 10 bases lay outside the gene matches. The CDR3 region has the DNA TGTGCCAGTAGTAAGGGACAGGGAACGGGATCCGAGCAGTACTTC. This gives the protein CASSKGQGTGSEQYF.

The genes are TRBV5-1 and TRBJ2-7; possibly TRBD2 for D (6 bases). V dropped 0 bases and J dropped 5 bases, with 9 bases sitting between them. Germline V gives CDR1 SGHRS, CDR2 YFSETQ. The CDR3 sequence is 13 residues long. DNA for the CDR3: TGCGCCAGCAGCTTGGTATCGGGGGACGAGCAGTACTTC. Its translation is CASSLVSGDEQYF.

This clone was observed a handful of times. This chain joins TRBV10-3 and TRBJ2-1; 12 nucleotides align to TRBD2. The CDR3 extends over 16 amino acids. Germline V gene lookup returns CDR1 ENHRY and CDR2 SYGVKD. V was pared by 4 bases and J by 2 bases, with 3 bases of the junction left unmatched. CDR3 in amino acids: CAISGTSGAAYNEQFF. CDR3 coding DNA: TGTGCCATCAGTGGGACTAGCGGGGCCGCCTACAATGAGCAGTTCTTC.

The chain has TRBV11-2 and TRBJ1-2, with TRBD1 identical over 7 bases. V shed 8 bases, J shed 6 bases, and the junction held 6 bases outside the gene matches. The CDR3 is made up of 12 amino acids. Germline assignment: CDR1 SGHAT and CDR2 FQNNGV. The CDR3 protein is CASPDRANGYTF. The CDR3 region has the DNA TGTGCCAGCCCTGACAGGGCCAATGGCTACACCTTC.

The V and J genes are TRBV7-9 and TRBJ1-2; D call uncertain. V lost 0 bases, J lost 6 bases, and 8 bases lay in between. The CDR3 spans 13 residues. The germline CDR1 and CDR2 sequences are SEHNR and FQNEAQ (reference sequence). In DNA form, the CDR3 reads TGTGCCAGCAGCTTAGCACAGTGGGATGGCTACACCTTC. Translating gives CASSLAQWDGYTF.

This CDR3 is CASSLRTEAFF. The CDR3 bases are TGTGCCAGCAGTTTACGCACTGAAGCTTTCTTT. The chain joins TRBV28 to TRBJ1-1; D uncertain. The CDR3 covers 11 residues. Per germline, CDR1 MDHEN and CDR2 SYDVKM. Between the trimmed V and J ends, which lost 2 bases and 4 bases, there was a span of 2 bases.